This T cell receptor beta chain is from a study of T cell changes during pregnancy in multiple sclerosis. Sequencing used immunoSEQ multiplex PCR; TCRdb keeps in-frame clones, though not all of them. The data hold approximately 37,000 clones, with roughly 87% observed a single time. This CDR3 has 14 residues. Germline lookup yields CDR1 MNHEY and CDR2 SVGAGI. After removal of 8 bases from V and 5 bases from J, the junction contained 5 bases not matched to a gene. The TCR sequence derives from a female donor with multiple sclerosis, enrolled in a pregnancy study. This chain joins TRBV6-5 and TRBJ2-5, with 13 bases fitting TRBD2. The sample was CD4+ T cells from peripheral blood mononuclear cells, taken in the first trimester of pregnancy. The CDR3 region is CASGLAGVEETQYF. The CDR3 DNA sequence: TGTGCCAGCGGACTAGCGGGAGTTGAGGAGACCCAGTACTTC.